Below, one T cell receptor (beta chain) is given with its context. The record originates from a study of shared clonotypes between healthy human individuals. There were only Caucasian adults among the donors, and all lived in Nashville, Tennessee. This table comes from immunoSEQ multiplex PCR, and its TCRdb copy is limited to in-frame clones, with some not included. The sample has around 500,000 clones, roughly four fifths seen once; the top ten hold approximately 13%. CDR1 and CDR2 (germline): MDHEN, SYDVKM. The CDR3 has 13 residues. Trimming stripped 10 bases from V and 4 bases from J, with 16 bases between.

The chain links TRBV28 to TRBJ1-2, with no clear D. The TCR comes from a woman aged 40 to 49 in good health. Some clones in this sample may be carry-over from other donors' samples. The material sequenced was PBMCs. The CDR3 DNA reads TGTGCCACCTTAAGGAGTAAGCTCTATGGCTACACCTTC. Protein product: CATLRSKLYGYTF.